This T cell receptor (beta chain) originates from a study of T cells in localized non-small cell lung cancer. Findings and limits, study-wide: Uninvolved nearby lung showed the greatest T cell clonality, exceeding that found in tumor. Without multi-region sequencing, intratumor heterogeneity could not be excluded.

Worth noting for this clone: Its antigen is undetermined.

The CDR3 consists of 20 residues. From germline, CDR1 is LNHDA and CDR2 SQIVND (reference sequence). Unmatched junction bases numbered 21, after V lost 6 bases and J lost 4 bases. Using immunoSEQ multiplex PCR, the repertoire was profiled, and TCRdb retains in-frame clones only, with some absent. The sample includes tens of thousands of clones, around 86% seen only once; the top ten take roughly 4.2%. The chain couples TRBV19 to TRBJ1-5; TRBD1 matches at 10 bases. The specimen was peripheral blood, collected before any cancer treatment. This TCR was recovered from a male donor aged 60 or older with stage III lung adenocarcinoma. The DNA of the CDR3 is TGTGCCAGTAGCGACGGGACAGGGGCGCGGTTATTACTATCGAATCAGCCCCAGCATTTT. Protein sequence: CASSDGTGARLLLSNQPQHF.